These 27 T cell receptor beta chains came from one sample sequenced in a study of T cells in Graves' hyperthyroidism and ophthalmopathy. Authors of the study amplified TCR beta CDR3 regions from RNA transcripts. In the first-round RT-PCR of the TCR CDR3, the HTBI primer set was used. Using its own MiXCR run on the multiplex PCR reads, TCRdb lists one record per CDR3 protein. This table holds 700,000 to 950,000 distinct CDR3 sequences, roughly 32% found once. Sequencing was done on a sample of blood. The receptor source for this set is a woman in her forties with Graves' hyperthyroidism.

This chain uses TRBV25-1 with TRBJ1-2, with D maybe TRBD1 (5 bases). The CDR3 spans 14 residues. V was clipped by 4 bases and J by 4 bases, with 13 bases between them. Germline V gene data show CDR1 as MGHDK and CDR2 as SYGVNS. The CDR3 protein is CASSGDSIFYGYTF. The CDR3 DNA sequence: TGTGCCAGCAGTGGAGACAGTATTTTCTATGGCTACACCTTC.

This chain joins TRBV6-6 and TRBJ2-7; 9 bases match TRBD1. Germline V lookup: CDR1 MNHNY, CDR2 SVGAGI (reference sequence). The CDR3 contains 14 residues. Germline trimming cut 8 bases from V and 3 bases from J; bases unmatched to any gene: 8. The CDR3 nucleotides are TGTGCCAGCGTAGGCGGGACAGGGCTCTACGAGCAGTACTTC. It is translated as CASVGGTGLYEQYF.

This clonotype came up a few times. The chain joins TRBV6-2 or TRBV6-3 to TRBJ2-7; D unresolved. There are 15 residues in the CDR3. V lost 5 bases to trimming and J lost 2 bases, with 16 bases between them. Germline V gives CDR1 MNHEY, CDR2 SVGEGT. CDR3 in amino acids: CASSLQDSRTYEQYF. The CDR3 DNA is TGTGCCAGCAGTCTTCAAGACTCAAGGACCTACGAGCAGTACTTC.

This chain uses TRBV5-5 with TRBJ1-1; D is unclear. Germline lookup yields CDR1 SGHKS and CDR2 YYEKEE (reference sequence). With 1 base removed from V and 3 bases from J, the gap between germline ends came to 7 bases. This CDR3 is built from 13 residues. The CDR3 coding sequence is TGTGCCAGCAGCTTGTACCGCTACACTGAAGCTTTCTTT. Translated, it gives CASSLYRYTEAFF.

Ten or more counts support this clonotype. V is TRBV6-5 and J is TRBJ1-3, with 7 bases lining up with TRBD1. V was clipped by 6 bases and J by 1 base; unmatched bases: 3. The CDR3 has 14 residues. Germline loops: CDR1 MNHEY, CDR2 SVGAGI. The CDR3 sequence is CASRRGLSGNTIYF. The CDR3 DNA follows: TGTGCCAGCAGAAGGGGGCTATCTGGAAACACCATATATTTT.

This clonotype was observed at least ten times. This CDR3 reads CASSQEVLGGQYF. The CDR3 DNA is TGTGCCAGCAGCCAAGAGGTCTTGGGAGGGCAGTACTTC. This rearrangement joins TRBV3-1 to TRBJ2-7; D perhaps matches TRBD2 (6 bases). CDR1 and CDR2 (germline): LGHDT, YNNKEL (reference sequence). This CDR3 is 13 amino acids long. V was shortened by 0 bases and J by 9 bases, with 12 bases between the two germline ends.

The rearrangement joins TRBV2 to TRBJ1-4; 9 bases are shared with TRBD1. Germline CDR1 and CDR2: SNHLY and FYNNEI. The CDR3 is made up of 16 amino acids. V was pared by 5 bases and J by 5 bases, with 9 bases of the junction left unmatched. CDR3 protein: CASSLRTGDLNEKLFF. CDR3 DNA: TGTGCCAGCAGTCTGCGGACAGGGGACTTAAATGAAAAACTGTTTTTT.

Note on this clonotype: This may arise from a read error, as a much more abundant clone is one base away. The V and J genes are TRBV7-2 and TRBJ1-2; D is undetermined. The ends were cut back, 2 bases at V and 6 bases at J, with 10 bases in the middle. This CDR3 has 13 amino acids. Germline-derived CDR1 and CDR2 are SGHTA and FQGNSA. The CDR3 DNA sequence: TGTGCCAGCAGCTTACTCGCAGTGGATGGCTACACCTTC. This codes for CASSLLAVDGYTF.

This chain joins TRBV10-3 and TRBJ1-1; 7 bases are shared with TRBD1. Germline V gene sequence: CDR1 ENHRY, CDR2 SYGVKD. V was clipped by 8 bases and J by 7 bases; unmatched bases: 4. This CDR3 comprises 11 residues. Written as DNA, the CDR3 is TGTGCCATCGGGACAGCTAATGAAGCTTTCTTT. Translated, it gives CAIGTANEAFF.

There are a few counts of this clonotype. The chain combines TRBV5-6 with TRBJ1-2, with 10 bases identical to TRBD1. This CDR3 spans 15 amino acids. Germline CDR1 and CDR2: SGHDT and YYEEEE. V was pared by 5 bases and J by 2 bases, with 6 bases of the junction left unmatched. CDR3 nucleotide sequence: TGTGCCAGCAGGGGACAGGGGATTCAGAACTATGGCTACACCTTC. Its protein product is CASRGQGIQNYGYTF.

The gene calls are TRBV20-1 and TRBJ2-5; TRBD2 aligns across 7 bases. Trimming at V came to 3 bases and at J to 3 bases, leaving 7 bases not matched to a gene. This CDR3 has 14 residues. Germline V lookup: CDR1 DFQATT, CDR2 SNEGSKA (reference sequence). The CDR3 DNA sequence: TGCAGTGCTAGGGCCCAAGCGGGGAAAGAGACCCAGTACTTC. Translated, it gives CSARAQAGKETQYF.

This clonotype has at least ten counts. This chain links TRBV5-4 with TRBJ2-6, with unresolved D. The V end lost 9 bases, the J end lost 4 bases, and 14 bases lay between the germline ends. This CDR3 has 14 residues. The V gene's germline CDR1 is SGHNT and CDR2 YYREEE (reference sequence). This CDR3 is CATLSPLGANVLTF. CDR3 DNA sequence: TGTGCCACCCTGAGTCCGCTCGGGGCCAACGTCCTGACTTTC.

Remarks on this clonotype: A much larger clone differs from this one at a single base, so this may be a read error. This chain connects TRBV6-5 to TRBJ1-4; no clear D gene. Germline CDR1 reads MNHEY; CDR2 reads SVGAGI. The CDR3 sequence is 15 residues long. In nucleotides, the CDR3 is TGTGCCAGCAGGGGAGGAGGAGGACTTAATGAAAAACTGCTTTTT. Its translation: CASRGGGGLNEKLLF.

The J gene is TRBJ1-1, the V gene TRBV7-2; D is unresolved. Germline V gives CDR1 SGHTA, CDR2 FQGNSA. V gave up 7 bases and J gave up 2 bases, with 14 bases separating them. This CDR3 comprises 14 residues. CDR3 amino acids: CASKLYGVNTEAFF. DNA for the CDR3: TGTGCCAGCAAGTTGTATGGGGTAAACACTGAAGCTTTCTTT.

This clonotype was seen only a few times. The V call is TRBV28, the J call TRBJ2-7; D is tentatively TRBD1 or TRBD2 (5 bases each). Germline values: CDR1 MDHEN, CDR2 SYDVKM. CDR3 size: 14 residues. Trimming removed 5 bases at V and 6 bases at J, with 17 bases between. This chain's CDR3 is CASSTGTQPGEQYF. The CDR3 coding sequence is TGTGCCAGCAGTACCGGGACCCAACCTGGCGAGCAGTACTTC. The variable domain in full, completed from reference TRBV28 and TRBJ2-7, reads DVKVTQSSRYLVKRTGEKVFLECVQDMDHENMFWYRQDPGLGLRLIYFSYDVKMKEKGDIPEGYSVSREKKERFSLILESASTNQTSMYLCASSTGTQPGEQYFGPGTRLTVT.

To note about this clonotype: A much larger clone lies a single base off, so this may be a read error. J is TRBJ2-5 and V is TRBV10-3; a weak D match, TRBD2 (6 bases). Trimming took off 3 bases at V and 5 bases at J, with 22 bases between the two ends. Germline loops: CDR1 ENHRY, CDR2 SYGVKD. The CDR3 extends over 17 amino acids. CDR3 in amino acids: CAISDWSSGWAMETQYF. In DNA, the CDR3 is TGTGCCATCAGTGATTGGTCGAGCGGGTGGGCCATGGAGACCCAGTACTTC.

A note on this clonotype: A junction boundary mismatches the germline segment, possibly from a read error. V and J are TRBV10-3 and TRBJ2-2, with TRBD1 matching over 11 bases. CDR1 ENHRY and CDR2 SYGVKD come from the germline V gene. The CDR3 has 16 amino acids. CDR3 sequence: CASSWTGGSSTGELFF. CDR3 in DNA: TGTGCCAGCAGTTGGACAGGGGGCTCGAGCACCGGGGAGCTGTTTTTT.

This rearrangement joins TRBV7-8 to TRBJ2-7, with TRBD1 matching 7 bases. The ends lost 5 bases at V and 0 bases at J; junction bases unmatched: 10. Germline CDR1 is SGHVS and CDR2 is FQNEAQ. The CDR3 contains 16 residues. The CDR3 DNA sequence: TGTGCCAGCAGCCAAACACCGGGACAGAACTCCTACGAGCAGTACTTC. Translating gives CASSQTPGQNSYEQYF.

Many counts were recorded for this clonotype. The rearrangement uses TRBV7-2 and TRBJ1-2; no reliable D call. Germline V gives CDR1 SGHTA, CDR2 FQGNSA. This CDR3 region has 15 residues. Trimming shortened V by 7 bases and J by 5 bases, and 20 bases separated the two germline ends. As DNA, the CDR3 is TGTGCCAGCACCCTACTGTCAGGTCGGTGGTATGGCTACACCTTC. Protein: CASTLLSGRWYGYTF.

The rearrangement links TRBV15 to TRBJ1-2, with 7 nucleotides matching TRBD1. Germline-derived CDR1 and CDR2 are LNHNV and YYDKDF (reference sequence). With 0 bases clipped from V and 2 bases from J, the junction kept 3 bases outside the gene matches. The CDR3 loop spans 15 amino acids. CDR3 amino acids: CATSRDKDRNYGYTF. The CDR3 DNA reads TGTGCCACCAGCAGAGATAAGGACAGGAACTATGGCTACACCTTC.

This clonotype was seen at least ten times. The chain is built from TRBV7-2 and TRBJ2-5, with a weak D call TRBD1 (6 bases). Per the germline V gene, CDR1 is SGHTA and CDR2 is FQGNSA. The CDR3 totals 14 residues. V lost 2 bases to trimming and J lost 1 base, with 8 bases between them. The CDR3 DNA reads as TGTGCCAGCAGCTTAACCAGGGGCCAAGAGACCCAGTACTTC. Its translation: CASSLTRGQETQYF.

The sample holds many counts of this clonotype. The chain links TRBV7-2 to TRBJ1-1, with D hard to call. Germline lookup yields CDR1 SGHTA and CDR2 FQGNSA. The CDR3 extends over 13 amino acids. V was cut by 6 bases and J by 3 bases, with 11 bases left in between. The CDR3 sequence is CASRQTGDTEAFF. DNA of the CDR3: TGTGCCAGCAGACAAACCGGAGACACTGAAGCTTTCTTT.

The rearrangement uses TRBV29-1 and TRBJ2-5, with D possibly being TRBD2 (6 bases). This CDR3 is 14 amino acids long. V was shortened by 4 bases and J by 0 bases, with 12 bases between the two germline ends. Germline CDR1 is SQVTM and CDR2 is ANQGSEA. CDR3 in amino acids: CSVGTGVYQETQYF. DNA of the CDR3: TGCAGCGTTGGGACGGGAGTGTACCAAGAGACCCAGTACTTC.

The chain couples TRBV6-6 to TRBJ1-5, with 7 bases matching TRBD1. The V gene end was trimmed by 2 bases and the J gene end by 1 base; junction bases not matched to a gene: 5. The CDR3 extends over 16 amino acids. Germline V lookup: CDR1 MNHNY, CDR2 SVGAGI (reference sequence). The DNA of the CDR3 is TGTGCCAGCAGTTACGGGGAGGGGGCAAGCAATCAGCCCCAGCATTTT. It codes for CASSYGEGASNQPQHF.

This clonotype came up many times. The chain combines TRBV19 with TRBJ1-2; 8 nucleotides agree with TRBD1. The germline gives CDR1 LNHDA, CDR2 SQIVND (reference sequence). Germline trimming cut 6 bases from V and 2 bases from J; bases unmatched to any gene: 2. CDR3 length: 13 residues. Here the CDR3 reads CASSGQGNYGYTF. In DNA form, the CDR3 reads TGTGCCAGTAGCGGACAGGGAAACTATGGCTACACCTTC.

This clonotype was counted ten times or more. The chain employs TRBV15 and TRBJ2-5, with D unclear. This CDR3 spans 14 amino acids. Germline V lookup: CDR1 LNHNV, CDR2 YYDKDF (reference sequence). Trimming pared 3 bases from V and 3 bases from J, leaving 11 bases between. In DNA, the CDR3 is TGTGCCACCAGCAGTGCAAAGAAGGAAGAGACCCAGTACTTC. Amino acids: CATSSAKKEETQYF.

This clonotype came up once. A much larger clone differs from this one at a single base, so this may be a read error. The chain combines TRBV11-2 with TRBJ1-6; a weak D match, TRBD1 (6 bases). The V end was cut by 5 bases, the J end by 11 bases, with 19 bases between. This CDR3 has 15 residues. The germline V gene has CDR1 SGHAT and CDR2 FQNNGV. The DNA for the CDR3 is TGTGCCAGCAGCCCGTCTCAGGGGAGGAAGCCACCCCTCCACTTT. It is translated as CASSPSQGRKPPLHF.